The rows below give T cell receptor beta chains drawn from one sample of a study of molecular identifiers for immune sequencing clone quantification. TCRdb ran MiXCR on the PCR reads and lists one entry per CDR3 protein. Of tens of thousands of distinct CDR3 sequences listed, less than 20% are singletons. What was sequenced was naive CD8+ T cells from blood, with Jurkat cell RNA spiked in. These receptors came from a human donor in good health. Some libraries in this study had Jurkat cell RNA spiked in. Both conserved end residues are part of each CDR3. The D gene is left open where the match is weak. Some rows have no size entry. The others give once, few or many, or a class for an expanded clone.

many,TRBJ2-1,.,TRBV7-9,TGTGCCAGCAGCTACTCCGTCGATGAGCAGTTCTTC,CASSYSVDEQFF
.,TRBJ1-1,.,TRBV19,TGTGCCAGTAGTATAGTGGGGGACACTGAAGCTTTCTTT,CASSIVGDTEAFF
many,TRBJ1-6,.,TRBV6-2/TRBV6-3,TGTGCCAGCAGTTCTCTACCGTTACCCCTCCACTTT,CASSSLPLPLHF
many,TRBJ1-1,.,TRBV29-1,TGCAGCGTTGATAGCCAGGGTCCGTACGAGAGGACTGAAGCTTTCTTT,CSVDSQGPYERTEAFF
many,TRBJ2-4,.,TRBV28,TGTGCCAGCAGTTTCCGGGGAGCCAAAAACATTCAGTACTTC,CASSFRGAKNIQYF
many,TRBJ1-5,.,TRBV4-3,TGCGCCAGCAGCCACCCCCCAAGGAATCAGCCCCAGCATTTT,CASSHPPRNQPQHF
many,TRBJ2-7,TRBD1,TRBV29-1,TGCAGCGTCCTTATGCCAGGGGGCTTCAACGAGCAGTACTTC,CSVLMPGGFNEQYF
many,TRBJ2-7,.,TRBV4-3,TGCGCCAGCAGCCAAGATAGCGGAATAATCTACGAGCAGTACTTC,CASSQDSGIIYEQYF
many,TRBJ2-6,TRBD1,TRBV2,TGTGCCAGCAGTCCCGGGACAGGGGCTGGGGCCAACGTCCTGACTTTC,CASSPGTGAGANVLTF
few,TRBJ2-3,.,TRBV6-2/TRBV6-3,TGTGCCAGCAGTTGCTCAGGGAATACGCAGTATTTT,CASSCSGNTQYF
many,TRBJ2-3,TRBD1,TRBV7-2,TGTGCCAGCAGCTCGGGACAGGGGGTCCTGCCTAGCACAGATACGCAGTATTTT,CASSSGQGVLPSTDTQYF
many,TRBJ1-2,.,TRBV11-2,TGTGCCAGCAGCTTAGGGGCCAGGCCGGCTGATGGCTACACCTTC,CASSLGARPADGYTF
many,TRBJ2-1,TRBD2,TRBV4-1,TGCGCCAGCAGCCAAGATGATCTCGGTCGGGAGGGCAGGAATGAGCAGTTCTTC,CASSQDDLGREGRNEQFF
many,TRBJ2-2,TRBD1,TRBV5-4,TGTGCCAGCAGCAGACAGGGTTCGAACACCGGGGAGCTGTTTTTT,CASSRQGSNTGELFF
medium-sized,TRBJ2-4,.,TRBV7-2,TGTGCCAGCAGCCCCGCATTAGGCCTAGCCAAAAACATTCAGTACTTC,CASSPALGLAKNIQYF
.,TRBJ2-3,TRBD2,TRBV14,TGTGCCAGCAGCCTACTAGCGGCGGGAGGTACGCAGTATTTT,CASSLLAAGGTQYF
many,TRBJ2-3,TRBD2,TRBV5-1,TGCGCCAGCAGCTTTTTCAGCGGGGAGAGCACAGATACGCAGTATTTT,CASSFFSGESTDTQYF
many,TRBJ2-3,.,TRBV5-1,TGCGCCAGCAGCCCACGCGGGATGTTCACAGATACGCAGTATTTT,CASSPRGMFTDTQYF
many,TRBJ2-7,TRBD1,TRBV29-1,TGCAGCGTTTCCGGGACAGGTTTGGAGCAGTACTTC,CSVSGTGLEQYF
many,TRBJ2-1,.,TRBV7-9,TGTGCCAGCAGCTTAGAAATTGAGGATATGGAGTTCTTC,CASSLEIEDMEFF
many,TRBJ2-2,.,TRBV19,TGTGCCAGTAGTACCTACGGGGAGCTGTTTTTT,CASSTYGELFF
many,TRBJ2-1,TRBD1,TRBV6-2/TRBV6-3,TGTGCCAGCAGTTCCCGACAGGGGACCTACAATGAGCAGTTCTTC,CASSSRQGTYNEQFF
many,TRBJ1-2,.,TRBV11-2,TGTGCCAGCTTCGGCAGGGAGAGAGAGGACTACACCTTC,CASFGREREDYTF
few,TRBJ2-6,.,TRBV6-1,TGTGCCAGCACCGAGGACAGTACGCTTTACGGGGCCAACGTCCTGACTTTC,CASTEDSTLYGANVLTF
.,TRBJ1-1,.,TRBV10-2,TGCGCCAGCAGTGAGTCGGGGGTACACTTCCTTGAGGCTTTCTTT,CASSESGVHFLEAFF
many,TRBJ1-1,TRBD1,TRBV29-1,TGCAGCGCTTTGACAGGGACGAACACTGAAGCTTTCTTT,CSALTGTNTEAFF
.,TRBJ2-7,.,TRBV4-1,TGCGCCAGCAGCCAATTTGGGGGATCCTACGAGCAGTACTTC,CASSQFGGSYEQYF
many,TRBJ2-2,.,TRBV6-6,TGTGCCAGCAGTTACTCCCCCAGGCCGGGGACCGGGGAGCTGTTTTTT,CASSYSPRPGTGELFF
many,TRBJ1-2,.,TRBV29-1,TGCAGCGTTGAGGCGGACAACTATGGCTACACCTTC,CSVEADNYGYTF
.,TRBJ2-2,.,TRBV5-1,TGCGCCAGCAGCTTGGTGGTCACCGGGGAGCTGTTTTTT,CASSLVVTGELFF
many,TRBJ2-5,.,TRBV20-1,TGCAGTGCTGACGATCGTGGGCCAGAAGAGACCCAGTACTTC,CSADDRGPEETQYF
many,TRBJ2-7,TRBD2,TRBV12-3/TRBV12-4,TGTGCCAGCAGACGCGGACTAGCGGCCGCCTACGAGCAGTACTTC,CASRRGLAAAYEQYF
many,TRBJ2-3,.,TRBV11-2,TGTGCCAGTACCAGAGGGTCGGCTAGCACAGATACGCAGTATTTT,CASTRGSASTDTQYF
many,TRBJ2-3,.,TRBV11-1,TGTGCCAGCAGCGAAGGATCTAGCACAGATACGCAGTATTTT,CASSEGSSTDTQYF
many,TRBJ2-7,TRBD1,TRBV4-3,TGCGCCAGCAGCCAAGGGGGGACAGGGCAGTACGAGCAGTACTTC,CASSQGGTGQYEQYF
many,TRBJ2-7,.,TRBV11-2,TGTGCCAGCAGCTCGGAGGCAGGGAGCTCCTACGAGCAGTACTTC,CASSSEAGSSYEQYF
medium-sized,TRBJ2-3,.,TRBV28,TGTGCCAGCAGTTTCAGGGGCACAGATACGCAGTATTTT,CASSFRGTDTQYF
many,TRBJ2-2,.,TRBV27,TGTGCCAGCCGTCCGGGTCTGACGAACACCGGGGAGCTGTTTTTT,CASRPGLTNTGELFF
many,TRBJ2-5,.,TRBV12-3/TRBV12-4,TGTGCCAGCAGTTTCCACCTTACCGCGGACCAAGAGACCCAGTACTTC,CASSFHLTADQETQYF
many,TRBJ2-3,.,TRBV27,TGTGCCAGCAGTTTAGTGCACAGATACACAGATACGCAGTATTTT,CASSLVHRYTDTQYF
many,TRBJ2-7,.,TRBV4-3,TGCGCCAGCAGCCCAGGACAGTCGGGAGCCTACGAGCAGTACTTC,CASSPGQSGAYEQYF
many,TRBJ2-3,.,TRBV12-3/TRBV12-4,TGTGCCGTCCCCGCCGAGGGGGGGCAGAAAGATACGCAGTATTTT,CAVPAEGGQKDTQYF
many,TRBJ2-1,.,TRBV29-1,TGCAGCGTTGAACAGCCCGGTATATCTTTCCACAATGAGCAGTTCTTC,CSVEQPGISFHNEQFF
many,TRBJ1-1,.,TRBV5-1,TGCGCCAGCAGCTCACCAGGGCATACTGAAGCTTTCTTT,CASSSPGHTEAFF
medium-sized,TRBJ1-1,.,TRBV29-1,TGCAGCGTTGGTGAAGCTTTCTTT,CSVGEAFF
many,TRBJ1-5,.,TRBV6-2/TRBV6-3,TGTGCCAGCAGTTACGGGAACCCCAATCAGCCCCAGCATTTT,CASSYGNPNQPQHF
many,TRBJ2-3,.,TRBV10-2,TGCGCCAGCAGTGACGGCAGGGGTCCTTTCACAGATACGCAGTATTTT,CASSDGRGPFTDTQYF